This record concerns one TCR beta chain sequence. Its antigen is not yet known. There are no base qualities to consult, and no much larger clone falls within one base. The cohort comprised around 690 healthy bone marrow donors. At the time of sampling, all cohort members were nominally healthy, though unrecorded immune exposures were likely present. The donor tested CMV seronegative and was one of the 352 seronegative cohort members. Each donor provided a peripheral blood sample, and peripheral blood mononuclear cells were used for TCR beta sequencing. Genomic DNA was extracted from the blood cell samples with the Qiagen DNeasy Blood Extraction Kit. This entry comes from a study of cytomegalovirus exposure and HLA in healthy donors (TCRdb year 2017). With respect to the entire study: An earlier analysis of several hundred of the donors reported about 280 Gb of sequence data and 117 million unique TCR beta sequences obtained from about 200 million T cells. The study was designed to test whether signatures of past pathogen exposure could be identified by cataloging public T cell receptors. Across approximately 420 genotyped donors of the cohort, an average of roughly 200,000 unique TCR beta nucleotide sequences per donor were sequenced, and roughly 18% of those sequences were non-productive. To study patterns of TCR occurrence, a later analysis re-analyzed previously published TCR beta repertoires from more than 550 donors and added high-resolution HLA genotyping. About 5 DR-DQ haplotypes were handled as single units for association and clustering, since linkage in the cohort was strong. The number of donors typed differed by locus, with roughly 629-640 for A, B, C, DRB1 and DQB1, approximately 500 for DQA1, about 610 for DPA1, and 472 for DPB1. High-throughput TCR immunosequencing, statistical association of individual TCRs with disease status, and machine learning were combined to predict cytomegalovirus infection status. All discovery cohort repertoires had been generated using a single sequencing platform. In the later analysis, no new phenotypic data were used to find candidate immune exposures; instead, reliance was placed on TCR beta sequences and their occurrence across donors. A separate validation cohort of approximately 130 different subjects was used in addition to the approximately 670-subject first cohort. An early release covering around 630 HLA-typed donors comprised about 300 gigabases of sequencing data and roughly 86 million unique TCR sequences. The study profiled the T cell repertoires of hundreds of subjects by immunosequencing and related them to cytomegalovirus serostatus. HLA typing covered class I and class II loci at four-digit resolution. In a later genetic analysis, genome-wide SNP genotypes for about 55% of the roughly 700 donors were used, and that subset was treated as a discovery cohort. Of the 300 to 500 genotyped donors, 65% to 90% were placed in the genetic ancestry cluster associated with self-reported Caucasian donors. Donor age, sex, ethnicity and CMV serostatus were collected together with the repertoire data. In an earlier analysis of a few hundred of the donors, high-throughput TCR beta sequencing was used to judge whether each TCR beta V gene segment behaved as functional or pseudogenic.

The library was obtained by the immunoSEQ multiplex PCR assay. For the multiplex PCR, a mixture combining 60 forward primers for TCR Vbeta segments and 13 reverse primers for TCR Jbeta segments was used. The CDR3 region of rearranged TCR beta genes was amplified from genomic DNA with a multiplex PCR assay. On the Illumina HiSeq System, the amplified TCR beta libraries were sequenced as 87-base-pair reads. In the source study's methods: A later analysis tallied about 77 million unique TCR beta chains across the 666 repertoires, and around 9.9 million of those chains were shared by two or more donors. A nearest-neighbor algorithm error-corrected the raw reads and collapsed the reads into unique sequences, merging closely related sequences to remove PCR and sequencing errors. To assign V, D and J gene segments, CDR3 sequences were aligned to IMGT reference sequences. For a sequence to be retained, at least a six-nucleotide match to both a V gene segment and a J gene segment was required. Rearrangements were classified as productive when the CDR3 lacked stop codons and remained in frame with V and J, and all other rearrangements were classified as non-productive. Following IMGT convention, CDR3 was defined as the stretch from the second conserved V-encoded cysteine to the conserved J-encoded phenylalanine. The earlier analysis of about 530 of the donors excluded any sequence lacking an unambiguous match to a single V gene segment. An earlier analysis of a few hundred of the donors called V segments functional above 56.7% productive rearrangements and segregating when the between-donor standard deviation exceeded 5%. A statistical classification framework was built to diagnose cytomegalovirus status from the catalog of TCR beta chain sequences. In a later analysis, V and J genes were assigned by comparing TCR nucleotide sequences against IMGT/GENE-DB human TR gene sequences. Using the TCRdist pipeline, a later analysis assigned CDR3 sequences along with most-parsimonious VDJ recombination scenarios. A later analysis defined each TCR beta chain by its CDR3 amino acid sequence plus V-gene family, and excluded reads lacking a unique V-gene family. A later analysis removed several hundred highly shared, low-generation-probability nucleotide sequences to deal with suspected cross-contamination and a sequencing artifact. For each public chain, a later analysis derived a clonal expansion index from normalized ranks of inferred template counts within each repertoire. A later analysis computed generation probabilities with a VDJ recombination model fitted to out-of-frame rearrangements, and checked the results against IGoR. A later analysis scored TCR-TCR, TCR-HLA and TCR-CMV co-occurrence with hypergeometric tests, applying a repertoire-size bias correction to TCR pairs. To estimate false discovery rates, a later analysis permuted the HLA or CMV assignments 20 times. In a later analysis, co-occurring TCRs were grouped using DBSCAN, and TCRdist sequence similarity was added for clustering within HLA-allele-positive subsets. Co-occurrence clustering excluded repertoires with fewer than 30,000 or more than 120,000 public chains, plus five with anomalous nucleotide sharing. Drawn from immuneACCESS, this table holds only the in-frame rearrangements with V and J called that TCRdb kept. Clones are partly lost; checked studies trace under half to an unresolved V gene and leave the rest unexplained. V, J and clone size derive from that table, while D and trimming were established from the DNA sequence. In this sample the table shows about 140,000 clones, around 57% of which occur a single time. The ten most abundant clones make up approximately 1.7% of the sample.

The full study reports these points: Compared with the roughly 720-donor mean, donors in an Asian-associated ancestry cluster had fewer N-insertions in productive TCRs, according to a later genetic analysis. Because HLA typing was missing for some donors at each locus, association tests included only the typed subset. A later analysis found that most CMV-associated TCR beta chains appeared HLA-restricted, with HLA associations seemingly driven largely by CMV exposure. Broadly in line with IMGT annotations, most TCR beta V segments showed up in productive rearrangements about 87% or about 30% of the time in an earlier analysis of around 600 of the donors. Across donors, most TCR sequences were observed very rarely, whereas some public TCRs were present in many individuals. According to the authors, the approach could potentially be generalized to other disease states and immunological phenotypes. Because counts were too low, approximately 15 rarely observed V segments, including chromosome 9 orphons, were excluded from the earlier analysis of some 540 of the donors. In a later analysis, several top co-occurrence clusters were reported to appear linked to parvovirus B19, influenza, CMV and Epstein-Barr virus. Linkage disequilibrium might explain the correlated functional status among segregating V segments, but an unknown experimental factor could not be excluded. Some IMGT-functional V segments, including TRBV6-2 and TRBV6-3, could not be distinguished by the 87-base-pair reads and were therefore excluded. A further reported finding was that TCR beta sequences accurately predicted the HLA-A and HLA-B alleles for most subjects in the first cohort. In vitro tests confirmed that a few of the cytomegalovirus-associated TCR beta chains recognize cytomegalovirus antigens. Compared with equally common non-associated chains, HLA-associated TCR beta chains in a later analysis were more clonally expanded and had lower generation probabilities. In a later analysis, TCR association rates were found to vary across HLA loci, with the most associated TCRs seen for DRB1 alleles and the fewest for HLA-C alleles. Presence/absence analyses assumed roughly uniform sequencing depth across donors, an assumption that may not hold. In the study, around 150 TCR beta chains were listed as associated with cytomegalovirus. A later analysis associated approximately 17,000 TCR beta sequences with specific HLA alleles at a false discovery rate of 0.05. In a later genetic analysis, a missense DCLRE1C variant was associated with V-gene and J-gene trimming of TCR beta chains, and the association was replicated in an independent cohort. The only immune exposure information available for the cohort was CMV serostatus. When HLA alleles, especially DR and DQ, strongly co-occurred, TCR associations were difficult to assign to individual alleles. A cluster of highly shared sequence variants was judged likely to represent a technical artifact of the sequencing pipeline. The cohort was sequenced for TCR beta chains only, and without alpha or paired-chain data the features that could be detected were limited. The classifier was reported to diagnose cytomegalovirus status with high specificity and sensitivity in both the original and validation cohorts.

From cysteine to phenylalanine, the CDR3 is 14 amino acids long. The entry retains the CDR3 DNA only, 42 bases that are in frame from base 1. The germline V and J ends show losses of 1 base and 6 bases respectively, and no gene match explains 4 bases of the junction. From the germline V gene (reference sequence), CDR1 is SEHNR and CDR2 is FQNEAQ. The rearrangement combines TRBV7-9 with TRBJ2-7; TRBD1 aligns with 9 central bases. The sequencing sample was made of PBMCs. This clonotype originated in a male donor in good health and CMV-seronegative. CDR3 reads: CASSLGRTGVEQYF. The bases are TGTGCCAGCAGCTTAGGAAGGACAGGGGTCGAGCAGTACTTC.